This T cell receptor (beta chain) derives from a study of CD8 T cells in Susac syndrome. General study findings and limits: TCR sequencing and HLA analysis covered a relatively small number of individuals.

For this clonotype: Its antigen remains unidentified.

Random hexamers were used to reverse transcribe the RNA input (about 0.5 to 1 ug). immunoSEQ multiplex PCR amplified TCR beta CDR3 across 54 Vbeta, 13 Jbeta. TCRdb independently ran MiXCR on the immunoSEQ multiplex PCR reads; one entry per CDR3 protein. Of about 300,000 distinct CDR3 sequences listed, around 91% are singletons. CD8+ and CD4+ T cells from blood underwent TCR beta sequencing. TEMRA cells were enriched by FACS, while CD8+ and CD4+ T cells were obtained through a negative isolation that was performed magnetically. V lost 8 bases to trimming and J lost 5 bases; unmatched junction nucleotides: 4. Germline V CDR1 and CDR2: MDHEN, SYDVKM. This CDR3 spans 14 amino acids.

The sample taken for sequencing was CD8+ T cells from PBMCs. V usage is TRBV28 and J usage is TRBJ2-5; 14 bases agree with TRBD2. This sequence was found in a human donor with multiple sclerosis. CDR3 DNA sequence: TGTGCCAGCCTCGGACTAGCGGGGGGTGAGACCCAGTACTTC. This gives the protein CASLGLAGGETQYF.